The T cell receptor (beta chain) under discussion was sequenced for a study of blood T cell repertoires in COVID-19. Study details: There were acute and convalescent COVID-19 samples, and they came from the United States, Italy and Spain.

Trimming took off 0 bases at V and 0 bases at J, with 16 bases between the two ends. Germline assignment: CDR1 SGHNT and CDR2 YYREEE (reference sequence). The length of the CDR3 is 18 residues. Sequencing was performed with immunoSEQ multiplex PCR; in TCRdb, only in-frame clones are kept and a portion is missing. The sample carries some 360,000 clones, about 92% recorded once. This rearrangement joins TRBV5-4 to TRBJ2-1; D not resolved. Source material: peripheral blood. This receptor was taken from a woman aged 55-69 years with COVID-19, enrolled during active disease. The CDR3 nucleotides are TGTGCCAGCAGCTTGGGGTTATCTGGAGTCCGCTCCTACAATGAGCAGTTCTTC. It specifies CASSLGLSGVRSYNEQFF.